The 26 T cell receptor beta chains below were found in one sample sequenced in a study of T cell responses to AZD1222 COVID-19 vaccine. The repertoire was sequenced with immunoSEQ multiplex PCR; TCRdb's copy has only in-frame clones and lacks some. The data show 150,000 to 200,000 clones, around 90% seen once. The specimen was peripheral blood, collected on day 0 of AZD1222 vaccination. All receptors come from an adult in good health.

V is TRBV10-2 and J is TRBJ1-5; D unclear. The CDR3 extends over 15 amino acids. Trimming pared 5 bases from V and 0 bases from J, leaving 11 bases between. The germline gives CDR1 WSHSY, CDR2 SAAADI. The CDR3 sequence is CASSPADGSNQPQHF. The CDR3 nucleotides read TGCGCCAGCAGTCCCGCGGACGGTAGCAATCAGCCCCAGCATTTT.

The rearrangement links TRBV29-1 to TRBJ2-5; TRBD2 matches 8 bases. The ends lost 3 bases at V and 2 bases at J; junction bases unmatched: 8. The CDR3 length is 15 residues. The germline V gene has CDR1 SQVTM and CDR2 ANQGSEA. The CDR3 is CSVERSSGLQETQYF. DNA for the CDR3: TGCAGCGTTGAGCGGTCTAGCGGGCTACAAGAGACCCAGTACTTC.

This chain links TRBV30 with TRBJ1-6; D uncertain. V was trimmed by 8 bases and J by 0 bases, leaving 8 bases between them. From germline, CDR1 is GTSNPN and CDR2 SVGIG (reference sequence). The CDR3 length is 13 residues. CDR3 sequence: CAISSSYNSPLHF. The CDR3 DNA reads as TGTGCCATCAGTAGCTCCTATAATTCACCCCTCCACTTT.

The CDR3 is CASSQATGNYGYTF. CDR3 in DNA: TGTGCCAGCAGCCAAGCGACAGGGAACTATGGCTACACCTTC. The chain links TRBV4-2 to TRBJ1-2, with 7 bases aligning to TRBD1. This CDR3 spans 14 amino acids. CDR1 and CDR2 from the germline V gene are LGHNA and YNFKEQ. V trimming: 1 base; J trimming: 2 bases; junction bases outside the gene matches: 1.

The chain recombines TRBV19 with TRBJ2-1, with TRBD2 matching 12 bases. Germline lookup yields CDR1 LNHDA and CDR2 SQIVND (reference sequence). V lost 3 bases, J lost 2 bases, and 11 bases stayed unmatched. This CDR3 region has 19 residues. Written as DNA, the CDR3 is TGTGCCAGTAGTATTGGGGGGCTAGCGGGAGGGCCCCCCTACAATGAGCAGTTCTTC. Amino acids: CASSIGGLAGGPPYNEQFF.

The V gene is TRBV4-3, the J gene TRBJ2-1; possibly TRBD2 for D (6 bases). This CDR3 is 17 amino acids long. Deletions cut 2 bases from V and 4 bases from J, with 18 bases between. Per germline, CDR1 LGHNA and CDR2 YSLEER. The DNA of the CDR3 is TGCGCCAGCAGCCAAAGGACTTTGGCCCGGGGGTACAATGAGCAGTTCTTC. Translation: CASSQRTLARGYNEQFF.

The V and J genes are TRBV5-1 and TRBJ1-4, with a tentative D call TRBD1 (6 bases). V lost 5 bases, J lost 0 bases, and 14 bases lay in between. The CDR3 runs to 16 residues. In germline, CDR1 is SGHRS, CDR2 YFSETQ. CDR3 residues: CASSLGTWPTNEKLFF. CDR3 in DNA: TGCGCCAGCAGTTTAGGGACATGGCCAACTAATGAAAAACTGTTTTTT.

This sequence joins TRBV6-1 and TRBJ1-4, with 9 bases identical to TRBD1. Per germline, CDR1 MNHNS and CDR2 SASEGT. The CDR3 runs 15 residues. J gave up 4 bases and V 3 bases, and 3 bases lay outside the gene matches. This chain's CDR3 is CASSEGDRDNEKLFF. The CDR3, as DNA: TGTGCCAGCAGTGAGGGGGACAGGGATAATGAAAAACTGTTTTTT.

The J gene is TRBJ1-4, the V gene TRBV2; 7 bases line up with TRBD1. The trim removed 5 bases at V and 14 bases at J, leaving 5 bases unmatched. CDR3 length equals 11 residues. The V gene's germline CDR1 is SNHLY and CDR2 FYNNEI. The CDR3 DNA reads as TGTGCCAGCAGTCCGACAGGGAGGCTGTTTTTT. Translating it yields CASSPTGRLFF. Full variable domain (rest looked up from reference TRBV2 and TRBJ1-4): EPEVTQTPSHQVTQMGQEVILRCVPISNHLYFYWYRQILGQKVEFLVSFYNNEISEKSEIFDDQFSVERPDGSNFTLKIRSTKLEDSAMYFCASSPTGRLFFGSGTQLSVL.

This rearrangement joins TRBV7-9 to TRBJ2-2, with D possibly matching TRBD2 (6 bases). V was pared by 5 bases and J by 4 bases, with 17 bases between. The CDR3 totals 16 residues. Germline V gene lookup returns CDR1 SEHNR and CDR2 FQNEAQ (reference sequence). The CDR3 DNA sequence: TGTGCCAGCAGCCGGGGGTCCCCGCGTAGCACCGGGGAGCTGTTTTTT. This translates into CASSRGSPRSTGELFF.

V usage is TRBV6-1 and J usage is TRBJ1-3; D unresolved. The CDR3 spans 15 residues. The V gene lost 2 bases and the J gene lost 0 bases, with 8 bases spanning the gap. Germline assignment: CDR1 MNHNS and CDR2 SASEGT. CDR3 sequence (DNA): TGTGCCAGCAGTGAACTACCAGGCTCTGGAAACACCATATATTTT. Protein product: CASSELPGSGNTIYF.

The gene calls are TRBV6-6 and TRBJ1-2; 7 bases match TRBD1. The CDR3 has 15 residues. Germline-derived CDR1 and CDR2 are MNHNY and SVGAGI (reference sequence). J was trimmed by 5 bases and V by 2 bases; bases with no gene match: 8. The CDR3 loop is CASSYKTGEAYGYTF. The CDR3, as DNA: TGTGCCAGCAGTTACAAAACAGGGGAGGCGTATGGCTACACCTTC.

The chain uses TRBV19 and TRBJ2-7, with 7 bases fitting TRBD1. The CDR3 covers 14 residues. The germline gives CDR1 LNHDA, CDR2 SQIVND (reference sequence). The V segment lost 8 bases and the J segment 0 bases; nucleotides outside the gene matches: 7. In nucleotides, the CDR3 is TGTGCCAGTGGAGACAGGGCCGGCTCCTACGAGCAGTACTTC. Protein product: CASGDRAGSYEQYF.

CDR3 in amino acids: CASSFGQGYGYTF. The CDR3 bases are TGTGCCAGCAGTTTCGGACAGGGCTATGGCTACACCTTC. The chain is built from TRBV5-6 and TRBJ1-2; 8 bases align to TRBD1. Losses at the gene ends were 5 bases for V and 4 bases for J; bases not matched to a gene: 4. This CDR3 spans 13 amino acids. The germline CDR1 and CDR2 sequences are SGHDT and YYEEEE.

The chain employs TRBV15 and TRBJ2-2; 10 bases fit TRBD1. The CDR3 sequence is 16 residues long. V lost 5 bases, J lost 6 bases, and 9 bases stayed unmatched. Per the germline V gene, CDR1 is LNHNV and CDR2 is YYDKDF (reference sequence). This chain's CDR3 is CATSQRRDRGPGELFF. CDR3 in DNA: TGTGCCACCAGCCAACGTCGGGACAGGGGTCCCGGGGAGCTGTTTTTT.

The chain joins TRBV3-1 (or the pseudogene TRBV3-2) to TRBJ1-2, with a tentative D call TRBD1 (6 bases). Germline CDR1 is LGHDT and CDR2 is YNNKEL (reference sequence). V lost 6 bases and J lost 4, with 12 bases in between. The length of the CDR3 is 13 residues. DNA for the CDR3: TGTGCCAGCAGTCCTGACAGGCCCTATGGCTACACCTTC. Its translation is CASSPDRPYGYTF.

The genes are TRBV3-1 (or the pseudogene TRBV3-2) and TRBJ2-5, with TRBD2 as a possible D gene (6 bases). Looked up from germline, CDR1 is LGHDT and CDR2 is YNNKEL (reference sequence). The CDR3 spans 11 residues. Trimming removed 5 bases at V and 7 bases at J, with 8 bases between. The chain's CDR3 is CASSREVTQYF. In DNA form, the CDR3 reads TGTGCCAGCAGCAGGGAGGTGACCCAGTACTTC.

This sequence joins TRBV6-1 and TRBJ2-3, with D perhaps TRBD2 (6 bases). Trimming took 2 bases from V and 1 from J, leaving 10 bases between them. Germline lookup yields CDR1 MNHNS and CDR2 SASEGT. The length of the CDR3 is 15 residues. The CDR3: CASSETRDRTDTQYF. The CDR3 DNA sequence: TGTGCCAGCAGTGAAACGCGGGACCGCACAGATACGCAGTATTTT.

This chain uses TRBV4-1 with TRBJ1-5; maybe TRBD1 (6 bases). V was shortened by 1 base and J by 3 bases, with 13 bases between the two germline ends. Germline V lookup: CDR1 MGHRA, CDR2 YSYEKL. This CDR3 region has 16 residues. This CDR3 is CASSQGPDRNNQPQHF. The CDR3 bases are TGCGCCAGCAGCCAAGGACCCGACAGGAACAATCAGCCCCAGCATTTT.

CDR3 sequence (DNA): TGTGCCAGCAGTTACACTAGCGGGAGGGCCCTTAGCTCCTACAATGAGCAGTTCTTC. It specifies CASSYTSGRALSSYNEQFF. The chain has TRBV6-2 or TRBV6-3 and TRBJ2-1; 13 bases align to TRBD2. There are 19 residues in the CDR3. The junction had 7 bases not matched to a gene; V was cut back by 2 bases and J by 0 bases. CDR1 is MNHEY, CDR2 SVGEGT, per germline.

This chain joins TRBV19 and TRBJ1-6; the D is unclear. The CDR3 spans 13 residues. The germline gives CDR1 LNHDA, CDR2 SQIVND (reference sequence). Trimming removed 3 bases at V and 7 bases at J, with 7 bases between. CDR3 DNA sequence: TGTGCCAGTAGTATGAGAGCAAATTCACCCCTCCACTTT. Amino acids: CASSMRANSPLHF.

CDR3 DNA: TGTGCCAGCTCACCACCCGAGCCAGCCTACGAGCAGTACTTC. Residues: CASSPPEPAYEQYF. The gene calls are TRBV18 and TRBJ2-7; no firm D call. The CDR3 spans 14 residues. Trimming took 0 bases from V and 2 from J, leaving 8 bases between them. Germline assignment: CDR1 KGHSH and CDR2 LQKENI.

The rearrangement joins TRBV24-1 to TRBJ2-1, with 15 bases matching TRBD2. Germline CDR1 is KGHDR and CDR2 is SFDVKD. The CDR3 is 20 amino acids. V lost 3 bases and J lost 0; bases outside the gene matches: 8. The CDR3 here is CATSDPRTSGGAISYNEQFF. The CDR3, as DNA: TGTGCCACCAGTGATCCACGGACTAGCGGGGGGGCAATCTCCTACAATGAGCAGTTCTTC.

The chain couples TRBV4-1 to TRBJ2-2; D gene ambiguous. Trimming left V 0 bases short and J 6 bases short, with 11 bases between. This CDR3 is 15 amino acids long. CDR1 MGHRA and CDR2 YSYEKL come from the germline V gene. The CDR3 DNA reads as TGCGCCAGCAGCCAAGATCCGGCGCGGTCCGGGGAGCTGTTTTTT. Translating it yields CASSQDPARSGELFF.

CDR3 DNA sequence: TGTGCCTGGAGTGTAGCCCATCCCTATGGCTACACCTTC. Translation: CAWSVAHPYGYTF. The rearrangement joins TRBV30 to TRBJ1-2; D not resolved. From germline, CDR1 is GTSNPN and CDR2 SVGIG (reference sequence). V was clipped by 0 bases and J by 4 bases, with 9 bases between them. There are 13 residues in the CDR3.

J is TRBJ1-5 and V is TRBV28; TRBD1 is a possible D gene (5 bases). The CDR3 is 15 amino acids. From germline, CDR1 is MDHEN and CDR2 SYDVKM. V lost 3 bases and J lost 4, with 13 bases in between. CDR3 loop: CASSFSWGGNQPQHF. CDR3 nucleotide sequence: TGTGCCAGCAGTTTTAGTTGGGGGGGGAATCAGCCCCAGCATTTT. Variable domain in full (rest from reference TRBV28 and TRBJ1-5): DVKVTQSSRYLVKRTGEKVFLECVQDMDHENMFWYRQDPGLGLRLIYFSYDVKMKEKGDIPEGYSVSREKKERFSLILESASTNQTSMYLCASSFSWGGNQPQHFGDGTRLSIL.